These 32 T cell receptor beta chains were sequenced from one sample in a study of response to subunit inactivated influenza vaccine. TCRdb reprocessed the RT-PCR reads with MiXCR, giving one entry per CDR3 protein. The sample consists of around 490,000 distinct CDR3 sequences, less than 10% of them appearing once. The source was PBMCs from blood, collected less than 25 months after vaccination. All receptors come from a man between 50 and 70 years old who received an inactivated influenza vaccine.

This clonotype was picked up many times. The chain uses TRBV7-8 and TRBJ1-3; TRBD1 agrees at 7 bases. From germline, CDR1 is SGHVS and CDR2 FQNEAQ. This CDR3 spans 14 amino acids. V lost 5 bases and J lost 4; bases outside the gene matches: 5. CDR3 sequence: CASSPRQGGNTIYF. DNA for the CDR3: TGTGCCAGCAGCCCAAGACAGGGAGGAAACACCATATATTTT. The full variable domain, its missing parts supplied by reference TRBV7-8 and TRBJ1-3, is GAGVSQSPRYKVAKRGQDVALRCDPISGHVSLFWYQQALGQGPEFLTYFQNEAQLDKSGLPSDRFFAERPEGSVSTLKIQRTQQEDSAVYLCASSPRQGGNTIYFGEGSWLTVV.

This clonotype showed up just a few times. The chain joins TRBV20-1 to TRBJ1-4, with D possibly being TRBD1 (6 bases). Germline V gives CDR1 DFQATT, CDR2 SNEGSKA (reference sequence). The ends were cut back, 4 bases at V and 6 bases at J, with 15 bases in the middle. CDR3 length: 14 residues. CDR3 nucleotides: TGCAGTGCTACCAGGGGAAATCGAGATGAAAAACTGTTTTTT. It codes for CSATRGNRDEKLFF.

This chain connects TRBV7-2 to TRBJ2-2, with D uncertain. From germline, CDR1 is SGHTA and CDR2 FQGNSA. Trimming removed 5 bases from V and 4 bases from J, with 8 bases in between. The CDR3 runs to 13 residues. The CDR3 bases are TGTGCCAGCAGCAAACGGGTCACCGGGGAGCTGTTTTTT. This translates into CASSKRVTGELFF.

This clonotype has ten or more counts. V is TRBV12-3 or TRBV12-4 and J is TRBJ2-5, with TRBD1 as a possible D gene (6 bases). V lost 5 bases, J lost 9 bases, and 22 bases lay in between. The CDR3 consists of 15 residues. The CDR3 sequence: CASSTRTDPHRAQYF. The CDR3 DNA reads TGTGCCAGCAGTACTCGGACAGATCCGCACAGGGCCCAGTACTTC.

This clonotype was recorded many times. The chain links TRBV12-3 or TRBV12-4 to TRBJ2-3, with a weak D call TRBD2 (6 bases). Trimming stripped 3 bases from V and 3 bases from J, with 10 bases between. The CDR3 consists of 14 residues. The CDR3 sequence is CASSFSGGTDTQYF. CDR3 nucleotides: TGTGCCAGCAGTTTTAGCGGTGGGACAGATACGCAGTATTTT.

This chain joins TRBV6-5 and TRBJ1-6, with a possible D match to TRBD1 (5 bases). This CDR3 is built from 18 residues. Germline values: CDR1 MNHEY, CDR2 SVGAGI. V was trimmed by 0 bases and J by 0 bases, leaving 12 bases between them. The CDR3 loop is CASSYSDRLSSYNSPLHF. The CDR3 DNA reads TGTGCCAGCAGTTACTCCGACAGACTGAGCTCCTATAATTCACCCCTCCACTTT.

Notes on this clonotype: The junction and the germline gene differ at one end; a read error may be behind it. The chain carries TRBV3-1 and TRBJ2-1; tentatively, D is TRBD2 (6 bases). Germline assignment: CDR1 LGHDT and CDR2 YNNKEL (reference sequence). The CDR3 spans 15 residues. CDR3 sequence: CARSQGRLAYNEQFF. The DNA for the CDR3 is TGTGCCAGGAGCCAAGGCCGGCTAGCGTACAATGAGCAGTTCTTC.

This clonotype was seen a handful of times. The V gene is TRBV11-2, the J gene TRBJ1-2; perhaps TRBD1 as D (5 bases). Trimming stripped 0 bases from V and 5 bases from J, with 19 bases between. CDR3 length: 17 amino acids. Germline V CDR1 and CDR2: SGHAT, FQNNGV. DNA of the CDR3: TGTGCCAGCAGCTTAGATCTGACAGCCAGCCCATCTTATGGCTACACCTTC. Translated, it gives CASSLDLTASPSYGYTF.

This clonotype was seen at least ten times. V is TRBV12-5 and J is TRBJ2-5, with D perhaps TRBD1 (5 bases). CDR1 and CDR2 from the germline V gene are LGHNT and FRNRAP. V lost 1 base, J lost 1 base, and 19 bases lay in between. This CDR3 contains 18 residues. The CDR3 sequence is CASGLGTGLTWGQETQYF. CDR3 DNA: TGTGCTAGTGGTTTGGGAACAGGTCTCACGTGGGGCCAAGAGACCCAGTACTTC.

This clonotype was recorded many times. The V and J genes are TRBV7-2 and TRBJ2-1; perhaps TRBD2 as D (5 bases). Germline V gives CDR1 SGHTA, CDR2 FQGNSA. V was clipped by 1 base and J by 8 bases, with 12 bases between them. There are 14 residues in the CDR3. In DNA, the CDR3 is TGTGCCAGCAGCTTAGGTCTAGACGGGGATGAGCAGTTCTTC. Its translation: CASSLGLDGDEQFF. The variable domain in full, with the rest retrieved from reference TRBV7-2 and TRBJ2-1, is GAGVSQSPSNKVTEKGKDVELRCDPISGHTALYWYRQSLGQGLEFLIYFQGNSAPDKSGLPSDRFSAERTGGSVSTLTIQRTQQEDSAVYLCASSLGLDGDEQFFGPGTRLTVL.

This clonotype was seen a handful of times. The J gene is TRBJ2-7, the V gene TRBV5-1, with D possibly being TRBD2 (6 bases). V was pared by 4 bases and J by 6 bases, with 20 bases between. The CDR3 covers 15 residues. CDR1 and CDR2 from the germline V gene are SGHRS and YFSETQ. This CDR3 is CASSRQGGVGSEQYF. DNA for the CDR3: TGCGCCAGCAGCCGTCAGGGAGGAGTAGGCTCCGAGCAGTACTTC.

This clonotype was picked up a small number of times. The chain joins TRBV27 to TRBJ2-2; 7 bases map to TRBD1. With V trimmed by 8 bases and J by 0 bases, 9 bases remained unmatched. From germline, CDR1 is MNHEY and CDR2 SMNVEV (reference sequence). This CDR3 is built from 16 residues. CDR3 sequence (DNA): TGTGCCAGCCGCCCGGGACAGATCGCGAACACCGGGGAGCTGTTTTTT. Translation gives CASRPGQIANTGELFF.

This clonotype showed up just a few times. V gene TRBV6-1 combines with J gene TRBJ2-1; a weak D match, TRBD2 (6 bases). Germline CDR1 reads MNHNS; CDR2 reads SASEGT. V lost 6 bases and J 0 bases, leaving 15 bases between the germline ends. The CDR3 is 16 amino acids. The CDR3 reads CASSRDWPSSYNEQFF. The CDR3 DNA is TGTGCCAGCAGCCGGGACTGGCCGAGCTCCTACAATGAGCAGTTCTTC.

This clonotype was found a few times. J is TRBJ2-3 and V is TRBV6-2 or TRBV6-3; 7 nucleotides align to TRBD2. The V and J ends lost 0 bases and 5 bases, in that order; junction bases with no gene match: 5. The CDR3 extends over 15 amino acids. CDR1 and CDR2 (germline): MNHEY, SVGEGT. The CDR3, as DNA: TGTGCCAGCAGTTACTCGAGGGAGGGGATAGATACGCAGTATTTT. This translates into CASSYSREGIDTQYF.

This clonotype was observed many times. CDR3 sequence: CSARDLTTPGRAQYF. The CDR3 DNA follows: TGCAGTGCTAGAGATCTGACTACCCCAGGGCGAGCGCAGTATTTT. The V call is TRBV20-1, the J call TRBJ2-3, with D perhaps assigned TRBD1 or TRBD2 (5 bases each). CDR1 is DFQATT, CDR2 SNEGSKA, per germline (reference sequence). Trimming left V 0 bases short and J 10 bases short, with 20 bases between. The length of the CDR3 is 15 residues.

This chain connects TRBV12-3 or TRBV12-4 to TRBJ2-7; unclear D gene. V was clipped by 6 bases and J by 5 bases, with 14 bases between them. The CDR3 extends over 13 amino acids. The CDR3, as DNA: TGTGCCAGCAGCCCAAAGGTGGTCCACGAGCAGTACTTC. It is translated as CASSPKVVHEQYF.

This clonotype has more than one count but fewer than ten. CDR3 in amino acids: CSVPFSDYGYTF. Written as DNA, the CDR3 is TGCAGCGTGCCGTTTTCTGACTATGGCTACACCTTC. This chain uses TRBV29-1 with TRBJ1-2; D not certain. The germline gives CDR1 SQVTM, CDR2 ANQGSEA. There are 12 residues in the CDR3. V was shortened by 6 bases and J by 3 bases, with 11 bases between the two germline ends.

Only a few counts were recorded for this clonotype. V usage is TRBV12-3 or TRBV12-4 and J usage is TRBJ2-5; D gene ambiguous. The CDR3 loop spans 12 amino acids. Trimming took off 3 bases at V and 3 bases at J, with 5 bases between the two ends. CDR3 DNA sequence: TGTGCCAGCAGTTTCACTGAAGAGACCCAGTACTTC. Its translation: CASSFTEETQYF.

The rearrangement uses TRBV12-3 or TRBV12-4 and TRBJ2-6; D not certain. V lost 2 bases and J 1 base, leaving 6 bases between the germline ends. The CDR3 runs 15 residues. As DNA, the CDR3 is TGTGCCAGCAGTTTAACCCTATCTGGGGCCAACGTCCTGACTTTC. It codes for CASSLTLSGANVLTF.

This clonotype was detected only a few times. This chain uses TRBV9 with TRBJ2-5, with D unresolved. Germline assignment: CDR1 SGDLS and CDR2 YYNGEE. The CDR3 loop spans 14 amino acids. The V end lost 3 bases, the J end lost 3 bases, and 12 bases lay between the germline ends. In DNA form, the CDR3 reads TGTGCCAGCAGCGCGCGGTGGGGTGAAGAGACCCAGTACTTC. This translates into CASSARWGEETQYF.

This clonotype was seen a handful of times. This sequence joins TRBV6-1 and TRBJ2-1; tentatively, D is TRBD1 (7 bases). The CDR3 is made up of 14 amino acids. Trimming took 8 bases from V and 7 from J, leaving 18 bases between them. CDR1 is MNHNS, CDR2 SASEGT, per germline. The DNA of the CDR3 is TGTGCCAGCGGCGGGGACAGAGTAAGGAATGAGCAGTTCTTC. Amino acid sequence: CASGGDRVRNEQFF.

This clonotype was counted only a few times. CDR3 sequence reads: CSAKDGGAETQYF. The CDR3 DNA is TGCAGTGCCAAGGACGGTGGGGCGGAGACCCAGTACTTC. V usage is TRBV20-1 and J usage is TRBJ2-5; D may be TRBD1 (5 bases). Trimming took off 6 bases at V and 5 bases at J, with 16 bases between the two ends. Germline V lookup: CDR1 DFQATT, CDR2 SNEGSKA (reference sequence). CDR3 length: 13 residues.

The CDR3 spells CASSQVRAGADTQYF. DNA of the CDR3: TGTGCCAGCAGCCAAGTCCGAGCAGGGGCAGATACGCAGTATTTT. The V call is TRBV3-1, the J call TRBJ2-3; a possible D gene is TRBD1 (6 bases). The CDR3 spans 15 residues. V was pared by 1 base and J by 4 bases, with 12 bases between. The V gene's germline CDR1 is LGHDT and CDR2 YNNKEL (reference sequence).

The V gene is TRBV6-1, the J gene TRBJ1-2, with TRBD1 matching over 8 bases. Trimming at V came to 5 bases and at J to 3 bases, leaving 8 bases not matched to a gene. Germline V gene sequence: CDR1 MNHNS, CDR2 SASEGT. This CDR3 spans 15 amino acids. This chain's CDR3 is CASSIPGQDYYGYTF. The CDR3 region has the DNA TGTGCCAGCAGTATCCCGGGACAGGACTACTATGGCTACACCTTC.

This clonotype was seen ten or more times. The J gene is TRBJ2-3, the V gene TRBV12-3 or TRBV12-4; 7 bases line up with TRBD2. This CDR3 has 18 residues. Trimming cost V 0 bases and J 4 bases; bases outside gene matches: 13. This CDR3 reads CASSLASWGGWSSDTQYF. Here the CDR3 DNA reads TGTGCCAGCAGTTTAGCGTCCTGGGGGGGGTGGTCTTCAGATACGCAGTATTTT.

The V call is TRBV19, the J call TRBJ2-1, with TRBD2 matching 14 bases. J was trimmed by 0 bases and V by 7 bases; bases with no gene match: 8. The CDR3 loop spans 18 amino acids. Germline values: CDR1 LNHDA, CDR2 SQIVND (reference sequence). This CDR3 is CASTPGLAGVGSYNEQFF. Here the CDR3 DNA reads TGTGCCAGTACCCCGGGACTAGCGGGAGTGGGCTCCTACAATGAGCAGTTCTTC.

The CDR3 loop reads CSVDRDIQETQYF. CDR3 coding DNA: TGCAGCGTTGACCGGGACATCCAAGAGACCCAGTACTTC. The chain has TRBV29-1 and TRBJ2-5, with a possible D match to TRBD1 (6 bases). The germline gives CDR1 SQVTM, CDR2 ANQGSEA. V shed 3 bases and J shed 1 base, with 9 bases lying between them. The CDR3 is 13 residues long.

This clonotype was detected ten times or more. The J gene is TRBJ1-6, the V gene TRBV12-3 or TRBV12-4; TRBD1 aligns across 11 bases. With V trimmed by 5 bases and J by 6 bases, 0 bases remained unmatched. This CDR3 has 14 residues. This chain's CDR3 is CASSGTGGNSPLHF. CDR3 coding DNA: TGTGCCAGCAGTGGGACAGGGGGTAATTCACCCCTCCACTTT.

In DNA form, the CDR3 reads TGTGCCAGCAGCCGGGGAACAGGGGTTGACGGCTACACCTTC. It specifies CASSRGTGVDGYTF. The chain is built from TRBV7-9 and TRBJ1-2; 7 bases are shared with TRBD1. CDR1 and CDR2 from the germline V gene are SEHNR and FQNEAQ (reference sequence). Trimming removed 5 bases from V and 8 bases from J; junction bases left unmatched: 11. The CDR3 has 14 amino acids.

The CDR3 region is CATSDPRTASTDTQYF. DNA of the CDR3: TGTGCCACCAGTGATCCCAGGACAGCCAGCACAGATACGCAGTATTTT. This chain links TRBV24-1 with TRBJ2-3; possibly TRBD1 for D (6 bases). CDR3 length: 16 amino acids. Trimming left V 3 bases short and J 0 bases short, with 12 bases between. Germline lookup yields CDR1 KGHDR and CDR2 SFDVKD.

V is TRBV5-1 and J is TRBJ2-7; 8 bases are a match to TRBD2. The length of the CDR3 is 17 residues. V lost 4 bases, J lost 0 bases, and 12 bases stayed unmatched. Looked up from germline, CDR1 is SGHRS and CDR2 is YFSETQ. CDR3 sequence (DNA): TGCGCCAGCAGCCGGGTTCCGGTAGCGGGGATCTCCTACGAGCAGTACTTC. It translates to CASSRVPVAGISYEQYF.

This clonotype occurred a few times. This chain connects TRBV20-1 to TRBJ2-1; 13 positions match TRBD2. Germline loops: CDR1 DFQATT, CDR2 SNEGSKA (reference sequence). Trimming at V came to 3 bases and at J to 7 bases, leaving 3 bases not matched to a gene. The CDR3 extends over 14 amino acids. The CDR3 DNA reads as TGCAGTGCTAGGCCGGGACTAGCGGGGAATGAGCAGTTCTTC. Translating gives CSARPGLAGNEQFF.